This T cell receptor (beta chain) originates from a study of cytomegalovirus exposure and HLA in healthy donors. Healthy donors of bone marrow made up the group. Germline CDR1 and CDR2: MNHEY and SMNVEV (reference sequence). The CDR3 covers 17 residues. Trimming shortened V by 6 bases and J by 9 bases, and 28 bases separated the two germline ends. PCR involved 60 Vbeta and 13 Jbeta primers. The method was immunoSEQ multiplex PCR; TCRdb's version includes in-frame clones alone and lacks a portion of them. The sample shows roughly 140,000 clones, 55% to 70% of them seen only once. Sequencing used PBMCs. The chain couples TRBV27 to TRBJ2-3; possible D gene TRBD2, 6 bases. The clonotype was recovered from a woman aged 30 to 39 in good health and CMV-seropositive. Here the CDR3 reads CASSHLSWDSAAGTQYF. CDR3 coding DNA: TGTGCCAGCAGCCATCTAAGCTGGGACTCAGCTGCCGGAACGCAGTATTTT.